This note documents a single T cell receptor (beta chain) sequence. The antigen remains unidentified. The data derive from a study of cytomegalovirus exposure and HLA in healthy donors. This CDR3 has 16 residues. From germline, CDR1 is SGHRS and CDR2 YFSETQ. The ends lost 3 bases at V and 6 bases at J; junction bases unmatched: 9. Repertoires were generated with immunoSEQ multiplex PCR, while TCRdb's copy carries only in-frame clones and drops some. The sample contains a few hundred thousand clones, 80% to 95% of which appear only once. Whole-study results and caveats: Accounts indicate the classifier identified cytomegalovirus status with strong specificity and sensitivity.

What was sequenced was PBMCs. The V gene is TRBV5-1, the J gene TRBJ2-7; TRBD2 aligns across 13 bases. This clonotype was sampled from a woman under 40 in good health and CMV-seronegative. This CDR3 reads CASSSNGLAGVGEQYF. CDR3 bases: TGCGCCAGCAGCTCAAACGGACTAGCGGGAGTTGGCGAGCAGTACTTC.